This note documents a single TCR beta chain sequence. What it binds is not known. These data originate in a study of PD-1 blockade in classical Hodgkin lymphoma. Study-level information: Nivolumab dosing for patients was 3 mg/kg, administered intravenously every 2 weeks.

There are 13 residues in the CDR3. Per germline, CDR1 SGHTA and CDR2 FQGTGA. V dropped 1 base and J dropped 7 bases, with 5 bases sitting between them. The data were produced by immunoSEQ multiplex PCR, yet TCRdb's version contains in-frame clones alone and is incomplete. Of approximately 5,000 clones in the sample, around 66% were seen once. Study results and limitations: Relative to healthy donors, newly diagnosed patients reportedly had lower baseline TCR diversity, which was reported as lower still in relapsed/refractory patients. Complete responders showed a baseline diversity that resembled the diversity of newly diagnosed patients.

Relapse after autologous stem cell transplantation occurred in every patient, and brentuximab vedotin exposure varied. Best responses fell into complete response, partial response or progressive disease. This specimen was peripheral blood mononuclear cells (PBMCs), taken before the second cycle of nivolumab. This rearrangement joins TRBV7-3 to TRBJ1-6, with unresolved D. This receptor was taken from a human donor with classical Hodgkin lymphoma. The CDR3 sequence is CASSLRTNSPLHF. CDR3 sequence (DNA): TGTGCCAGCAGCTTAAGGACCAATTCACCCCTCCACTTT.